This is a list of T cell receptor beta chains from one sample in a study of cytomegalovirus exposure and HLA in healthy donors. Using immunoSEQ multiplex PCR, the repertoire was profiled, and TCRdb retains in-frame clones only, with some absent. Of approximately 160,000 clones in the sample, 82% were seen once. The sequencing sample was made of PBMCs. The receptors originated from a male donor in good health and CMV-seronegative. Each CDR3 is given with its conserved first and last residue. The D gene is left open where the match is weak. Only part of the rows carry a size: once, few, many, or a class if the clone is expanded.

J: TRBJ2-3
size: once
V: TRBV28
D: TRBD2
CDR3: CASSLSGSTDTQYF
DNA: TGTGCCAGCAGTCTTAGCGGGAGCACAGATACGCAGTATTTT

J: TRBJ2-7
size: NA
V: TRBV6-5
D: TRBD1
CDR3: CASSYSGTGTSYEQYF
DNA: TGTGCCAGCAGTTACTCAGGGACAGGGACGTCCTACGAGCAGTACTTC

J: TRBJ2-7
size: NA
V: TRBV9
D: TRBD2
CDR3: CASSATGGVRDEQYF
DNA: TGTGCCAGCAGCGCTACGGGGGGGGTAAGGGACGAGCAGTACTTC

J: TRBJ2-4
size: once
V: TRBV10-3
D: NA
CDR3: CAISESPTSTKNIQYF
DNA: TGTGCCATCAGTGAGTCCCCAACTAGTACCAAAAACATTCAGTACTTC

J: TRBJ1-6
size: NA
V: TRBV7-9
D: TRBD1
CDR3: CSSSRGQGWNSPLHF
DNA: TGTTCCAGCAGCCGTGGACAGGGCTGGAATTCACCCCTCCACTTT

J: TRBJ1-3
size: few
V: TRBV6-1
D: NA
CDR3: CASSALGGTAGNTIYF
DNA: TGTGCCAGCAGTGCGCTCGGAGGGACTGCCGGAAACACCATATATTTT

J: TRBJ1-1
size: few
V: TRBV7-7
D: TRBD1
CDR3: CASSAGTGREAFF
DNA: TGTGCCAGCAGCGCCGGGACAGGGCGTGAAGCTTTCTTT

J: TRBJ1-1
size: few
V: TRBV25-1
D: NA
CDR3: CASSDPTNTEAFF
DNA: TGTGCCAGCAGTGACCCGACTAACACTGAAGCTTTCTTT

J: TRBJ2-5
size: NA
V: TRBV5-1
D: NA
CDR3: CASSAGTRQETQYF
DNA: TGCGCCAGCAGCGCCGGGACACGCCAAGAGACCCAGTACTTC

J: TRBJ1-4
size: NA
V: TRBV10-3
D: NA
CDR3: CAIRAANEKLFF
DNA: TGTGCCATCAGGGCGGCTAATGAAAAACTGTTTTTT

J: TRBJ1-2
size: NA
V: TRBV5-1
D: NA
CDR3: CASSATGMGDGYTF
DNA: TGCGCCAGCAGCGCCACAGGGATGGGCGATGGCTACACCTTC

J: TRBJ1-2
size: few
V: TRBV10-3
D: NA
CDR3: CAIRALKTVEDYGYTF
DNA: TGTGCCATCAGAGCTCTTAAGACAGTTGAAGACTATGGCTACACCTTC

J: TRBJ2-3
size: NA
V: TRBV7-2
D: TRBD2
CDR3: CASSHTSGAPTDTQYF
DNA: TGTGCCAGCAGCCACACTAGCGGAGCCCCCACAGATACGCAGTATTTT

J: TRBJ1-5
size: NA
V: TRBV5-8
D: TRBD1
CDR3: CASSPGQGMNQPQHF
DNA: TGTGCCAGCAGCCCCGGACAGGGTATGAATCAGCCCCAGCATTTT

J: TRBJ1-2
size: NA
V: TRBV29-1
D: TRBD1
CDR3: CSAEGQGDYGYTF
DNA: TGCAGCGCCGAAGGACAGGGGGACTATGGCTACACCTTC

J: TRBJ1-1
size: NA
V: TRBV2
D: NA
CDR3: CASSDTVWTPPEAFF
DNA: TGTGCCAGCAGTGATACCGTTTGGACTCCTCCTGAAGCTTTCTTT

J: TRBJ2-5
size: once
V: TRBV5-1
D: TRBD2
CDR3: CASRTSGGVQETQYF
DNA: TGCGCCAGCAGGACTAGCGGAGGGGTACAAGAGACCCAGTACTTC

J: TRBJ2-7
size: few
V: TRBV7-2
D: NA
CDR3: CASSFRGKRVYEQYF
DNA: TGTGCCAGCAGCTTTAGGGGTAAACGGGTCTACGAGCAGTACTTC

J: TRBJ2-2
size: NA
V: TRBV7-3
D: NA
CDR3: CASSKDRPTGELFF
DNA: TGTGCCAGCAGCAAGGACAGACCCACCGGGGAGCTGTTTTTT

J: TRBJ1-2
size: NA
V: TRBV28
D: TRBD1
CDR3: CASSLSDRAYGYTF
DNA: TGTGCCAGCAGTTTATCCGACAGGGCCTATGGCTACACCTTC

J: TRBJ1-2
size: NA
V: TRBV5-1
D: TRBD1
CDR3: CASSLEQGAMGGYTF
DNA: TGCGCCAGCAGCTTGGAACAGGGGGCGATGGGTGGCTACACCTTC

J: TRBJ1-5
size: NA
V: TRBV5-6
D: NA
CDR3: CASSFAGNQPQHF
DNA: TGTGCCAGCAGCTTTGCGGGGAACCAGCCCCAGCATTTT

J: TRBJ2-7
size: NA
V: TRBV4-1
D: NA
CDR3: CASTPGPGYEQYF
DNA: TGCGCCAGCACCCCGGGTCCTGGCTACGAGCAGTACTTC

J: TRBJ2-3
size: NA
V: TRBV19
D: NA
CDR3: CASRTGPATDTQYF
DNA: TGTGCCAGTAGGACAGGTCCAGCCACAGATACGCAGTATTTT

J: TRBJ2-7
size: NA
V: TRBV5-1
D: TRBD2
CDR3: CASSLDGTSGRYEQYF
DNA: TGCGCCAGCAGCCTGGACGGGACTAGCGGGAGGTACGAGCAGTACTTC

J: TRBJ2-3
size: NA
V: TRBV28
D: NA
CDR3: CASSLLGADTQYF
DNA: TGTGCCAGCAGCTTGCTGGGAGCAGATACGCAGTATTTT

J: TRBJ1-2
size: once
V: TRBV28
D: NA
CDR3: CASIPHSGDYGYTF
DNA: TGTGCCAGCATCCCACACAGCGGCGACTATGGCTACACCTTC

J: TRBJ1-4
size: NA
V: TRBV7-8
D: TRBD1
CDR3: CASSLSDRGSEKLFF
DNA: TGTGCCAGCAGCTTATCCGACAGGGGCTCTGAAAAACTGTTTTTT

J: TRBJ2-1
size: NA
V: TRBV4-3
D: NA
CDR3: CASSQDLRGYEQFF
DNA: TGCGCCAGCAGCCAAGATCTGCGGGGATATGAGCAGTTCTTC

J: TRBJ2-3
size: NA
V: TRBV9
D: TRBD2
CDR3: CASSVLTSGVSTDTQYF
DNA: TGTGCCAGCAGCGTTTTGACTAGCGGGGTAAGCACAGATACGCAGTATTTT

J: TRBJ2-4
size: NA
V: TRBV2
D: TRBD1
CDR3: CASGRTGGKNIQYF
DNA: TGTGCCAGCGGCAGGACAGGGGGGAAAAACATTCAGTACTTC

J: TRBJ2-5
size: NA
V: TRBV6-1
D: TRBD1
CDR3: CASSVQGETQYF
DNA: TGTGCCAGCAGTGTACAGGGGGAGACCCAGTACTTC

J: TRBJ2-5
size: NA
V: TRBV4-2
D: TRBD2
CDR3: CASTRTGTSVQETQYF
DNA: TGTGCCAGCACACGGACCGGGACTAGCGTTCAAGAGACCCAGTACTTC

J: TRBJ1-3
size: NA
V: TRBV2
D: NA
CDR3: CASSGGFGGNTIYF
DNA: TGTGCCAGCAGTGGCGGATTTGGTGGAAACACCATATATTTT

J: TRBJ1-1
size: NA
V: TRBV30
D: NA
CDR3: CAYTTFGLGEAFF
DNA: TGTGCCTACACTACATTTGGCTTGGGTGAAGCTTTCTTT

J: TRBJ2-2
size: NA
V: TRBV18
D: TRBD2
CDR3: CASSPRGLAGTRANTGELFF
DNA: TGTGCCAGCTCACCCCGGGGACTAGCGGGAACCCGCGCGAACACCGGGGAGCTGTTTTTT

J: TRBJ1-3
size: NA
V: TRBV28
D: NA
CDR3: CASSLLIGQSSGNTIYF
DNA: TGTGCCAGCAGTTTACTAATAGGACAGAGCTCTGGAAACACCATATATTTT

J: TRBJ2-1
size: NA
V: TRBV7-2
D: TRBD2
CDR3: CASSLLGLAASSYNEQFF
DNA: TGTGCCAGCAGCTTATTGGGACTAGCGGCCAGCTCCTACAATGAGCAGTTCTTC

J: TRBJ2-7
size: NA
V: TRBV7-9
D: TRBD1
CDR3: CASSLPDRGRTYEQYF
DNA: TGTGCCAGCAGCTTGCCCGACAGGGGCCGCACCTACGAGCAGTACTTC

J: TRBJ1-2
size: NA
V: TRBV19
D: NA
CDR3: CASSRPIGGAYGYTF
DNA: TGTGCCAGTAGTCGCCCAATCGGGGGAGCCTATGGCTACACCTTC

J: TRBJ2-7
size: NA
V: TRBV5-1
D: TRBD1
CDR3: CASSLALTGEYYF
DNA: TGCGCCAGCAGCTTGGCCTTGACAGGGGAGTATTACTTC

J: TRBJ2-5
size: NA
V: TRBV19
D: TRBD1
CDR3: CASSIQGAWETQYF
DNA: TGTGCCAGTAGTATCCAGGGGGCTTGGGAGACCCAGTACTTC

J: TRBJ2-7
size: once
V: TRBV7-9
D: NA
CDR3: CASSLAPPLTGVVYEQYF
DNA: TGTGCCAGCAGCTTAGCGCCCCCCTTGACAGGCGTCGTCTACGAGCAGTACTTC

J: TRBJ2-3
size: NA
V: TRBV27
D: NA
CDR3: CAAKVSRASTDTQYF
DNA: TGTGCCGCAAAGGTTTCTAGAGCTAGCACAGATACGCAGTATTTT

J: TRBJ2-1
size: NA
V: TRBV28
D: TRBD1
CDR3: CASSLVTGGENNEQFF
DNA: TGTGCCAGCAGTCTTGTAACAGGGGGCGAAAACAATGAGCAGTTCTTC

J: TRBJ1-3
size: NA
V: TRBV19
D: NA
CDR3: CASSPYSGVYSGNTIYF
DNA: TGTGCCAGTAGTCCCTACTCCGGGGTATACTCTGGAAACACCATATATTTT

J: TRBJ2-7
size: once
V: TRBV7-9
D: TRBD1
CDR3: CASSTDRATYEQYF
DNA: TGTGCCAGCAGCACGGACAGGGCTACCTACGAGCAGTACTTC

J: TRBJ1-2
size: NA
V: TRBV4-2
D: NA
CDR3: CASSFERSDYGYTF
DNA: TGTGCCAGCAGCTTTGAGAGGAGCGACTATGGCTACACCTTC

J: TRBJ2-3
size: NA
V: TRBV4-1
D: NA
CDR3: CASSPTEGADTQYF
DNA: TGCGCCAGCAGCCCCACGGAGGGAGCAGATACGCAGTATTTT

J: TRBJ1-6
size: NA
V: TRBV27
D: NA
CDR3: CASSFGGYNSPLHF
DNA: TGTGCCAGCAGTTTTGGGGGGTATAATTCACCCCTCCACTTT